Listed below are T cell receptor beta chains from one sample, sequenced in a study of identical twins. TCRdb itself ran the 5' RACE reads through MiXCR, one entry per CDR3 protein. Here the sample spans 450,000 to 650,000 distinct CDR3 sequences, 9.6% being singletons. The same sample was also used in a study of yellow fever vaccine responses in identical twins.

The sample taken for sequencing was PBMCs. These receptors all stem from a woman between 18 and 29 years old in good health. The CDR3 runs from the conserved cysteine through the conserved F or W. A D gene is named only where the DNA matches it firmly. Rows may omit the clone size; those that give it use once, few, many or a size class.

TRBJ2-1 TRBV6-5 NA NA TGTGCCAGCAGTTACGGGGGCTCTAGCGGATACTACAATGAGCAGTTCTTC CASSYGGSSGYYNEQFF
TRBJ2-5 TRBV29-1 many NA TGCAGCCTCGGGGGAAGCGGACAAGAGACCCAGTACTTC CSLGGSGQETQYF
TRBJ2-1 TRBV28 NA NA TGTGCCTGTAGCAGCAATGAGCAGTTCTTC CACSSNEQFF
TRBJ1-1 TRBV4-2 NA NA TGTGCCAGCAGCCAAGATGGGCCGGGGGGGAACACTGAAGCTTTCTTT CASSQDGPGGNTEAFF
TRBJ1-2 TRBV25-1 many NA TGTGCCAGCAGTGGAGTCCCGGGACAATGGGGCTACACCTTC CASSGVPGQWGYTF
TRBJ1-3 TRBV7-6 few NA TGTGCCAGCTCAAAGGACCTCTCTGGAAACACCATATATTTT CASSKDLSGNTIYF
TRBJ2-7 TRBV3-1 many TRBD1 TGTGCCAGCAGCCAAGGACAGGGGTACTACGAGCAGTACTTC CASSQGQGYYEQYF
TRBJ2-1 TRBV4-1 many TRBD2 TGCGCCAGCAGCCGTCCCGGGACTAGGGGCTTGGGTAGCTCCTACAATGAGCAGTTCTTC CASSRPGTRGLGSSYNEQFF
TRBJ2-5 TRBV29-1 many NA TGCAGCGGCAGCCAAGAGACCCAGTACTTC CSGSQETQYF
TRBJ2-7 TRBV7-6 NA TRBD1 TGTGCCAGCAGCTTAGGGACAGGGGGGGTCGAGCAGTACTTC CASSLGTGGVEQYF
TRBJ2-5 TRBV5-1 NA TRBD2 TGCGCCAGCAGTCCCGGACTAGCGGGGGCTACGGCAGAGACCCAGTACTTC CASSPGLAGATAETQYF
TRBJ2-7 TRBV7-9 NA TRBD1 TGTGCCAGCAGCTTCGGGCAGGGGGCGATCGAGCAGTACTTC CASSFGQGAIEQYF
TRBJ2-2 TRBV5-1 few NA TGCTCCAGCAGCTTTGTGGTAGCCCCGGGGGCCGGGGAGCTGTTTTTT CSSSFVVAPGAGELFF
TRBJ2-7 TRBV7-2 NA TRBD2 TGTGCCAGCAGCTTAGCCCTACTAGCGCCAGTAGGCTTAGGCTACGAGCAGTACTTC CASSLALLAPVGLGYEQYF
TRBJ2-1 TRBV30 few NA TGTGCCTGGAGTTTCATCAATGAGCAGTTCTTC CAWSFINEQFF
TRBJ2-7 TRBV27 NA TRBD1 TGTGCCAGCAGTTTATTAAAGGGACAGGGGGTTCCCGAGCAGTACTTC CASSLLKGQGVPEQYF
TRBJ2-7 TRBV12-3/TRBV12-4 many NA TGTGCCAGCAGTTTCCAGGGCCCAAACGAGCAGTACTTC CASSFQGPNEQYF
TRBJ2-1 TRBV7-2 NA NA TGTGCCAGCAGCCCTCTGGGGAGGAGCTCCTACAATGAGCAGTTCTTC CASSPLGRSSYNEQFF
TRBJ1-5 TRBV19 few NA TGTGCCAGTAAAACGGACAAAGGCAATCAGCCCCAGCATTTT CASKTDKGNQPQHF
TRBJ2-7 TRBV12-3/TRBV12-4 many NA TGTGCCAGCAGTTTCTCGGGGGTTGACTACGAGCAGTACTTC CASSFSGVDYEQYF
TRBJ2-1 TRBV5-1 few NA TGCGCCAGCAGCTTGTTAGGGGCGCCCAATGAGCAGTTCTTC CASSLLGAPNEQFF
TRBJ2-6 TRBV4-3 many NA TGCGCCAGCAGCCAAGACTCCTCTGGGGCCAACGTCCTGACTTTC CASSQDSSGANVLTF
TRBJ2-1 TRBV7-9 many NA TGTGCCAGCAGCTCGTCGGGGAGTAGGCAATTCAATGAGCAGTTCTTC CASSSSGSRQFNEQFF
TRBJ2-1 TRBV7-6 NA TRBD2 TGTGCCAGCAGCTTAGAACTAGCGGCAAGCCTAGACAATGAGCAGTTCTTC CASSLELAASLDNEQFF
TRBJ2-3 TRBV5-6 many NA TGTGCCAGCAGCTTAATGGGACAAACAGATACGCAGTATTTT CASSLMGQTDTQYF
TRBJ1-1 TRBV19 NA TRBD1 TGTGCCAGTTTTCCGGACAGGGCTGGAAACACTGAAGCTTTCTTT CASFPDRAGNTEAFF
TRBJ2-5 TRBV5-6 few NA TGTGCCAGCAGCTTGGCGTATCAAGAGACCCAGTACTTC CASSLAYQETQYF
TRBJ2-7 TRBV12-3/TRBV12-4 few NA TGTGCCAGCAGTTCGGCAAAGGACGAGCAGTACTTC CASSSAKDEQYF
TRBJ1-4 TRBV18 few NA TGTGCCAGCTCACCAGCGATTACCGGCCGGGGAAAACTGTTTTTT CASSPAITGRGKLFF
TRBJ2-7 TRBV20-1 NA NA TGCAGTGGCCACTGGACGTTGACCTACGAGCAGTACTTC CSGHWTLTYEQYF
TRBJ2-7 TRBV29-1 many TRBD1 TGCAGCGTTCAAACCCAAGGGACAGCGTACGAGCAGTACTTC CSVQTQGTAYEQYF
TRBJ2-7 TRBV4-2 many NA TGTGCCAGCAGCCAAGTACGCCAAGGCGACGAGCAGTACTTC CASSQVRQGDEQYF
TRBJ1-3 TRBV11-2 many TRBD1 TGTGCCAGCAGCTTAGGTCGCGCCGAAGAAAGCAGACAGGGCTCTGGAAACACCATATATTTT CASSLGRAEESRQGSGNTIYF
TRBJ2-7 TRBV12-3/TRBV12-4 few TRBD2 TGTGCCAGCAGCTCTTCTAGCGGGGGGTTCTACGAGCAGTACTTC CASSSSSGGFYEQYF
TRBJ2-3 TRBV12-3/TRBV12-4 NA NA TGTGCCAGCAGTTTAAACAGCAACCTGATCACAGATACGCAGTATTTT CASSLNSNLITDTQYF
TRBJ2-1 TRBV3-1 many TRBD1 TGTGCCAGCAGCCAAGGCCGGGACAGGGCCTACAATGAGCAGTTCTTC CASSQGRDRAYNEQFF
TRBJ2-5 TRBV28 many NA TGTGCCAGCAGTTTAGCAGGGTACCAAGAGACCCAGTACTTC CASSLAGYQETQYF
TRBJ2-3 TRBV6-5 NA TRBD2 TGTGCCAGCAGTTACTTAGCGGGGGGGTTGTCAGATACGCAGTATTTT CASSYLAGGLSDTQYF
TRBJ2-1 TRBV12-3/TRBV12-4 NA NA TGTGCCAGCAGGCCACCTCGCTCCTACAATGAGCAGTTCTTC CASRPPRSYNEQFF
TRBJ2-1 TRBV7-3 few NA TGTGCCAGCAGCCAAGGGGGAGCCGGTGAGCAGTTCTTC CASSQGGAGEQFF
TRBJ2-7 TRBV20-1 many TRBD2 TGCAGTGCTAGAGATAAACTAGCGGCATCATACGAGCAGTACTTC CSARDKLAASYEQYF
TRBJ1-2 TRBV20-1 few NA TGCAGTGCTAGAGATTTAACGGGGGGCAACTATGGCTACACCTTC CSARDLTGGNYGYTF
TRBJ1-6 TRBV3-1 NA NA TGTGCCAGCAGCCAAGTCCTGGGCCAGGGAACTAATTCACCCCTCCACTTT CASSQVLGQGTNSPLHF
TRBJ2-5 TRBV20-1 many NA TGCAGCCCTACTAACGGCGGGGTAGAGACCCAGTACTTC CSPTNGGVETQYF
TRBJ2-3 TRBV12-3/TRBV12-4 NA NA TGTGCCAGCAGTTTAACGGACAATGTCCTCCTCACAGATACGCAGTATTTT CASSLTDNVLLTDTQYF
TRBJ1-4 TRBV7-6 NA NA TGTGCCAGCAGCTTAGGGGACTCTAGAAATGAAAAACTGTTTTTT CASSLGDSRNEKLFF
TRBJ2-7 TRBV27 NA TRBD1 TGTGCCAGCAGTTTCCGGGACAGTACCTCTTCCTCCTACGAGCAGTACTTC CASSFRDSTSSSYEQYF
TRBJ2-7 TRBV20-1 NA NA TGCAGTGCTAGAGCGGACGGGACCCCACACTACGAGCAGTACTTC CSARADGTPHYEQYF
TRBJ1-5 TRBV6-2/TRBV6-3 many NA TGTGCCAGCAGACTACAGGATGCGGGCAATCAGCCCCAGCATTTT CASRLQDAGNQPQHF
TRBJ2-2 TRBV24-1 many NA TGTGCCACCAGTGAAGTACAGGGCGTCGGGGAGCTGTTTTTT CATSEVQGVGELFF
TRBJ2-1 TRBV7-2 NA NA TGTGCCAGCAGTCCGGGACAAATAACTGGCAATGAGCAGTTCTTC CASSPGQITGNEQFF
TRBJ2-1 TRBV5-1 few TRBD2 TGCGCCAGCAGCTCTCTAGCGGGAGGGACGGATGAGCAGTTCTTC CASSSLAGGTDEQFF
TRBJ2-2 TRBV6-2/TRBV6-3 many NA TGTGCCAGCAATCTACTCGGGGCTGAGTACGGGGAGCTGTTTTTT CASNLLGAEYGELFF
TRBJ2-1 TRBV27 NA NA TGTGCCAGCAGTTTACTTCTCCGGGACACCAATGAGCAGTTCTTC CASSLLLRDTNEQFF
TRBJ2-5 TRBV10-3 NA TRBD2 TGTGCCATCAGTGAGTCGATAAGGACTAGCGGGATCCAAGAGACCCAGTACTTC CAISESIRTSGIQETQYF
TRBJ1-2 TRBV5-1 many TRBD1 TGCGCCAGCAGCCCACGGACAGGGTCTAACTATGGCTACACCTTC CASSPRTGSNYGYTF
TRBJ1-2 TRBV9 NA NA TGTGCCAGCAGCGGGGTAGGCGGCTACACCTTC CASSGVGGYTF